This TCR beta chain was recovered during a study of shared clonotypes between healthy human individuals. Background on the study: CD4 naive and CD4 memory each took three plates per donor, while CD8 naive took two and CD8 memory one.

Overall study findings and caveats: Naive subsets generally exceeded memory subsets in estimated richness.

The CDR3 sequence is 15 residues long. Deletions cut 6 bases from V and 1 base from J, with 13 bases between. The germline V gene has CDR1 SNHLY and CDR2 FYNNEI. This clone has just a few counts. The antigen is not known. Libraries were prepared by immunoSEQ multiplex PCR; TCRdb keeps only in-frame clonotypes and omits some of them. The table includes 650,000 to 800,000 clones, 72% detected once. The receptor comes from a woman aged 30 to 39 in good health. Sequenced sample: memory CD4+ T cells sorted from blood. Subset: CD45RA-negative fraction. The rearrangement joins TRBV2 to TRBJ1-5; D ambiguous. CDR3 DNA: TGTGCCAGCAGGAGGTCGGATGGGAGCAATCAGCCCCAGCATTTT. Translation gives CASRRSDGSNQPQHF.